The next 12 T cell receptor beta chains were all read from a single sample in a study of CD8 T cells in Susac syndrome. The authors reverse transcribed about 0.5 to 1 ug RNA with random hexamers. Each CDR3 protein gets one entry after TCRdb re-called the immunoSEQ multiplex PCR reads with MiXCR. The sample carries 100,000 to 150,000 distinct CDR3 sequences, approximately 79% recorded once. Material for sequencing was CD8+ T cells from PBMCs. The origin of the receptors is a human donor with multiple sclerosis.

The J gene is TRBJ1-1, the V gene TRBV6-1, with D uncertain. This CDR3 contains 11 residues. Germline assignment: CDR1 MNHNS and CDR2 SASEGT. Trimming took off 4 bases at V and 9 bases at J, with 9 bases between the two ends. The CDR3 loop is CASSVGFKAFF. In DNA form, the CDR3 reads TGTGCCAGCAGTGTGGGATTTAAAGCTTTCTTT.

The V call is TRBV7-9, the J call TRBJ2-7; D is unclear. The CDR3 contains 13 residues. Germline loops: CDR1 SEHNR, CDR2 FQNEAQ (reference sequence). With 4 bases removed from V and 4 bases from J, the gap between germline ends came to 11 bases. DNA for the CDR3: TGTGCCAGCAGCTCCACGGTGAATTACGAGCAGTACGTC. This translates into CASSSTVNYEQYV.

V and J are TRBV5-1 and TRBJ2-3, with 15 bases fitting TRBD2. Germline assignment: CDR1 SGHRS and CDR2 YFSETQ. There are 17 residues in the CDR3. The trim removed 2 bases at V and 3 bases at J, leaving 4 bases unmatched. The CDR3 DNA reads TGCGCCAGCAGCTTCGGACTAGCGGGAGGGAATACAGATACGCAGTATTTT. Translating it yields CASSFGLAGGNTDTQYF.

The chain carries TRBV7-9 and TRBJ2-1; D is uncertain. There are 17 residues in the CDR3. In germline, CDR1 is SEHNR, CDR2 FQNEAQ (reference sequence). V lost 0 bases, J lost 15 bases, and 27 bases lay in between. In DNA, the CDR3 is TGTGCCAGCAGCTTAGCGTACACCCCCCCACGCATTCCTACGGGGTTCTTC. It encodes CASSLAYTPPRIPTGFF.

This clonotype was detected only once. The chain joins TRBV7-9 to TRBJ1-1; 8 positions agree with TRBD1. This CDR3 comprises 16 residues. V was clipped by 3 bases and J by 3 bases; unmatched bases: 9. Per germline, CDR1 SEHNR and CDR2 FQNEAQ (reference sequence). The CDR3 sequence: CASSLNPGQGDTEAFF. As DNA, the CDR3 is TGTGCCAGCAGCTTGAATCCCGGACAGGGAGACACTGAAGCTTTCTTT.

The V call is TRBV29-1, the J call TRBJ1-2; no firm D call. Germline lookup yields CDR1 SQVTM and CDR2 ANQGSEA. The CDR3 runs 14 residues. Trimming took 6 bases from V and 8 from J, leaving 22 bases between them. The CDR3 loop reads CSVDGIEGEYGYTF. The CDR3 DNA reads as TGCAGCGTCGACGGAATCGAAGGAGAATACGGCTACACCTTC.

This chain links TRBV19 with TRBJ1-5; TRBD1 might be the D (6 bases). Trimming shortened V by 6 bases and J by 6 bases, and 18 bases separated the two germline ends. The CDR3 contains 15 residues. From germline, CDR1 is LNHDA and CDR2 SQIVND (reference sequence). The chain's CDR3 is CASSLLTGSSQPQHF. The DNA for the CDR3 is TGTGCCAGTAGCCTCCTGACAGGCTCAAGTCAGCCCCAGCATTTT.

The chain joins TRBV5-1 to TRBJ1-1; weak D call: TRBD1 (5 bases). CDR1 SGHRS and CDR2 YFSETQ come from the germline V gene. This CDR3 contains 14 residues. With 6 bases removed from V and 1 base from J, the gap between germline ends came to 13 bases. This CDR3 is CASIQGEANTEAFF. The CDR3 nucleotides read TGCGCCAGCATCCAGGGTGAAGCGAACACTGAAGCTTTCTTT.

The V gene is TRBV5-6, the J gene TRBJ2-5; tentatively, D is TRBD1 or TRBD2 (5 bases each). The CDR3 extends over 13 amino acids. The V gene's germline CDR1 is SGHDT and CDR2 YYEEEE. The V end lost 7 bases, the J end lost 4 bases, and 14 bases lay between the germline ends. DNA of the CDR3: TGTGCCAGCCACCCCCGGGGCGGAGAGACCCAGTACTTC. It yields the protein CASHPRGGETQYF.

The chain combines TRBV20-1 with TRBJ1-2; weak D call: TRBD1 (6 bases). Trimming shortened V by 0 bases and J by 4 bases, and 15 bases separated the two germline ends. The CDR3 is 15 residues long. Looked up from germline, CDR1 is DFQATT and CDR2 is SNEGSKA (reference sequence). CDR3 residues: CSARDRGAGGYGYTF. Written as DNA, the CDR3 is TGCAGTGCTAGAGACCGGGGGGCGGGAGGCTATGGCTACACCTTC.

The V gene is TRBV7-9, the J gene TRBJ2-3; D call uncertain. Trimming left V 1 base short and J 2 bases short, with 10 bases between. From germline, CDR1 is SEHNR and CDR2 FQNEAQ (reference sequence). The CDR3 has 15 residues. The chain's CDR3 is CASSLGFYPTDTQYF. The CDR3, as DNA: TGTGCCAGCAGCTTAGGGTTCTACCCCACAGATACGCAGTATTTT. The full variable domain, completed using reference TRBV7-9 and TRBJ2-3, is DTGVSQNPRHKITKRGQNVTFRCDPISEHNRLYWYRQTLGQGPEFLTYFQNEAQLEKSRLLSDRFSAERPKGSFSTLEIQRTEQGDSAMYLCASSLGFYPTDTQYFGPGTRLTVL.

The chain has TRBV10-3 and TRBJ2-5; TRBD2 agrees at 8 bases. V was clipped by 2 bases and J by 5 bases; unmatched bases: 13. CDR3 size: 17 residues. The germline V gene encodes CDR1 ENHRY and CDR2 SYGVKD. Here the CDR3 DNA reads TGTGCCATCAGTGAGGGGAGGACTAGCCCGGGCGGGGAGACCCAGTACTTC. Protein: CAISEGRTSPGGETQYF.